These 15 T cell receptor beta chains originate from one sample sequenced in a study of response to subunit inactivated influenza vaccine. MiXCR, run by TCRdb on the RT-PCR reads, gives a single entry per CDR3 protein. The sample has around 760,000 distinct CDR3 sequences, over 11% seen once. The sample was PBMCs from blood, taken 14 to 15 days before vaccination. The receptor set was obtained from a man over 45 who received an inactivated influenza vaccine.

The chain carries TRBV12-3 or TRBV12-4 and TRBJ1-1; TRBD1 might be the D (6 bases). V was pared by 4 bases and J by 3 bases, with 15 bases between. This CDR3 region has 15 residues. In DNA, the CDR3 is TGTGCCAGCAGTTCAACAGGGATGGGGGACACTGAAGCTTTCTTT. Encoded protein: CASSSTGMGDTEAFF.

This clonotype was observed a handful of times. The V and J genes are TRBV3-1 and TRBJ2-5, with 9 bases fitting TRBD2. Germline lookup yields CDR1 LGHDT and CDR2 YNNKEL (reference sequence). This CDR3 spans 17 amino acids. J lost 3 bases, V lost 6 bases, and 14 bases had no gene match. In nucleotides, the CDR3 is TGTGCCAGCAGACGATCCCTAGGGAGCGGGGGGAAAGAGACCCAGTACTTC. Its protein product is CASRRSLGSGGKETQYF.

This clonotype was picked up one time. V gene TRBV18 combines with J gene TRBJ2-3; TRBD1 or TRBD2 may be the D gene (5 bases each). Trimming shortened V by 4 bases and J by 2 bases, and 19 bases separated the two germline ends. The CDR3 extends over 17 amino acids. Germline V gene data show CDR1 as KGHSH and CDR2 as LQKENI. Here the CDR3 reads CASSQTRESLVTDTQYF. The DNA of the CDR3 is TGTGCCAGCTCACAAACCAGGGAGTCCCTGGTCACAGATACGCAGTATTTT.

In regard to this clonotype: The junction shows a germline mismatch at one end, possibly a read error. V usage is TRBV7-9 and J usage is TRBJ2-1; D unclear. The germline V gene has CDR1 SEHNR and CDR2 FQNEAQ (reference sequence). The CDR3 sequence is 13 residues long. CDR3 in DNA: TGTGGCAGCAGCCAGGACGGTTACAATGAGCAGTTCTTC. Translated: CGSSQDGYNEQFF.

At least ten counts were recorded for this clonotype. The chain uses TRBV4-3 and TRBJ2-1; TRBD2 matches 14 bases. Germline V gene data show CDR1 as LGHNA and CDR2 as YSLEER. The CDR3 has 15 residues. V dropped 3 bases and J dropped 9; count of bases not matched to a gene: 4. Here the CDR3 reads CASSQTSGGALEQFF. The CDR3 DNA follows: TGCGCCAGCAGCCAGACTAGCGGGGGGGCACTTGAGCAGTTCTTC.

CDR3 in amino acids: CSVDYLQGRVDEQFF. In DNA form, the CDR3 reads TGCAGCGTTGATTATTTGCAGGGGAGGGTCGATGAGCAGTTCTTC. The chain is built from TRBV29-1 and TRBJ2-1; perhaps TRBD2 as D (7 bases). This CDR3 comprises 15 residues. Per germline, CDR1 SQVTM and CDR2 ANQGSEA. Trimming took off 3 bases at V and 8 bases at J, with 20 bases between the two ends.

The sample holds a few counts of this clonotype. The chain combines TRBV7-2 with TRBJ2-7, with 14 positions matching TRBD2. CDR1 and CDR2 from the germline V gene are SGHTA and FQGNSA. The CDR3 length is 15 residues. Germline trimming cut 4 bases from V and 9 bases from J; bases unmatched to any gene: 8. CDR3 coding DNA: TGTGCCAGCAGCTCTCCGGGACTAGCGGGAGCCGGGCAGTACTTC. This sequence encodes CASSSPGLAGAGQYF.

This clonotype appeared many times. The chain combines TRBV12-3 or TRBV12-4 with TRBJ2-2; weak D call: TRBD1 (5 bases). This CDR3 has 14 residues. V was trimmed by 2 bases and J by 1 base, leaving 5 bases between them. The CDR3 DNA reads as TGTGCCAGCAGTTTAAGGGGGAACACCGGGGAGCTGTTTTTT. It specifies CASSLRGNTGELFF.

This clonotype has only one observation. A read error may account for a junction end that differs from germline. The rearrangement uses TRBV12-3 or TRBV12-4 and TRBJ1-2; D gene ambiguous. This CDR3 comprises 13 residues. As DNA, the CDR3 is TGTGCCAGCAGTCCGCAGACGGTCTATGGCTACTCCTTC. Its translation is CASSPQTVYGYSF.

This clonotype was seen a few times. The chain recombines TRBV20-1 with TRBJ2-5; a possible D gene is TRBD1 (5 bases). Germline CDR1 and CDR2: DFQATT and SNEGSKA (reference sequence). Between the trimmed V and J ends, which lost 6 bases and 5 bases, there was a span of 16 bases. CDR3 length: 13 residues. In nucleotides, the CDR3 is TGCAGTGCGAGGACACCACAAATTGAGACCCAGTACTTC. As protein: CSARTPQIETQYF.

V is TRBV29-1 and J is TRBJ2-2; TRBD1 agrees at 8 bases. The CDR3 totals 14 residues. Germline CDR1 and CDR2: SQVTM and ANQGSEA. V lost 6 bases and J lost 7; bases outside the gene matches: 10. The chain's CDR3 is CSVRGDRRNGELFF. CDR3 in DNA: TGCAGCGTCCGAGGGGACAGGAGGAACGGGGAGCTGTTTTTT.

This clonotype was counted only a few times. The rearrangement joins TRBV9 to TRBJ1-6; D is ambiguous. This CDR3 comprises 17 residues. Germline CDR1 is SGDLS and CDR2 is YYNGEE. V was clipped by 3 bases and J by 3 bases, with 16 bases between them. In nucleotides, the CDR3 is TGTGCCAGCAGCGCGGGAGCGGGTGGTTTCTATAATTCACCCCTCCACTTT. Protein: CASSAGAGGFYNSPLHF.

This clonotype appeared many times. V is TRBV20-1 and J is TRBJ2-5, with 8 bases that match TRBD2. V lost 2 bases and J lost 5; bases outside the gene matches: 4. CDR3 length equals 13 residues. The germline CDR1 and CDR2 sequences are DFQATT and SNEGSKA (reference sequence). CDR3 protein: CSARTSGSETQYF. In DNA, the CDR3 is TGCAGTGCTAGAACTAGCGGTAGCGAGACCCAGTACTTC.

This clonotype was counted between two and nine times. The chain recombines TRBV20-1 with TRBJ1-6, with 9 bases aligning to TRBD1. V trimming: 2 bases; J trimming: 10 bases; junction bases outside the gene matches: 9. This CDR3 is 15 amino acids long. Germline lookup yields CDR1 DFQATT and CDR2 SNEGSKA (reference sequence). The CDR3 DNA is TGCAGTGCTAGAAAACCGGGACAGGGTACCTCACCCCTCCACTTT. Translating gives CSARKPGQGTSPLHF.

V and J are TRBV6-1 and TRBJ2-4, with TRBD2 identical over 7 bases. The CDR3 is 14 residues long. The V segment lost 0 bases and the J segment 8 bases; nucleotides outside the gene matches: 4. Germline V lookup: CDR1 MNHNS, CDR2 SASEGT. CDR3 nucleotides: TGTGCCAGCAGTGAAGCTTCAGCGGGACACATTCAGTACTTC. It translates to CASSEASAGHIQYF.